This T cell receptor (beta chain) emerged from a study of T cell responses to AZD1222 COVID-19 vaccine. Whole-study findings and limits: Most donors were white British, females outnumbered males, and clonal diversity was possibly underestimated. Nearly half of the spike-specific TCRs reportedly recognize variant regions that carry no mutations. After the peak T cell response, and only then, were repertoires sampled. Spike-spanning, vaccine-associated CD4 TCRs were dominant at 160-218 and 743-854.

CDR1 and CDR2 from the germline V gene are MNHNY and SVGAGI (reference sequence). V was cut by 0 bases and J by 6 bases, with 4 bases left in between. This CDR3 contains 12 residues. Only in-frame clones appear in the TCRdb table, and some are missing; sequencing was by immunoSEQ multiplex PCR. The data show about 130,000 clones, just under 95% seen once. A word on this clone: No antigen is known for it.

J is TRBJ2-3 and V is TRBV6-6; D is unresolved. This TCR derives from an adult who received the AZD1222 COVID-19 vaccine. The starting material was peripheral blood, obtained 28 days after the second AZD1222 dose. The CDR3 sequence is CASSYSKDTQYF. The CDR3, as DNA: TGTGCCAGCAGTTACTCGAAGGATACGCAGTATTTT.